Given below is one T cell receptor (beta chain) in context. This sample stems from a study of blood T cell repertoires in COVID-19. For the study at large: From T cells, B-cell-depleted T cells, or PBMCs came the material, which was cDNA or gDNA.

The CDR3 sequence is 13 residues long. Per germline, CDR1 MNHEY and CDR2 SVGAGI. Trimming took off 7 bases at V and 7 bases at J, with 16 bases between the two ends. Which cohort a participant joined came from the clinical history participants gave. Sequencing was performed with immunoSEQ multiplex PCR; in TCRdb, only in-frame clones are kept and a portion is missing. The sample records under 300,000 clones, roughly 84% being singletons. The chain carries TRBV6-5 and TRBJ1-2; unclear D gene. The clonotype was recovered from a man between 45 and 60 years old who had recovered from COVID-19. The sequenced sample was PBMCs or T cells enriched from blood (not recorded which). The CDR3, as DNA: TGTGCCAGCACCGCACCGGGGTCGGGTGGCTACACCTTC. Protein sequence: CASTAPGSGGYTF.